This T cell receptor (beta chain) was captured in a study of blood T cell repertoires in COVID-19. Study information: Acute and convalescent COVID-19 specimens originated in the United States, Italy and Spain. The cDNA or gDNA used as material had been derived from T cells, B-cell-depleted T cells, or PBMCs.

Germline assignment: CDR1 LGHNA and CDR2 YNFKEQ. This CDR3 has 13 amino acids. V lost 1 base and J lost 8, with 6 bases in between. Clones were read by immunoSEQ multiplex PCR, and TCRdb kept only the in-frame ones, dropping some. In the table there are about 200,000 clones, 70% to 85% of which are singletons. Ages ranged from roughly 18 to 100 years, with residence in about two dozen US areas. Cohorts were based on clinical histories the participants reported. What was sequenced was PBMCs or T cells enriched from blood (not recorded which). The chain uses TRBV4-2 and TRBJ1-6; no clear D gene. This clonotype was obtained from a man in his forties or fifties who had recovered from COVID-19. The CDR3 here is CASSQGEDSPLHF. DNA for the CDR3: TGTGCCAGCAGCCAAGGTGAGGATTCACCCCTCCACTTT.